This T cell receptor beta chain is drawn from a study of OX40 agonist ivuxolimab in advanced cancers. Study details: Anti-PD-1, anti-PD-L1 or anti-CTLA-4 therapy given earlier was allowed, and around 40% had some. Whole-study results and caveats: At 0.1 to 3.0 mg/kg and by week 6, clonal expansion occurred in CD4+ and CD8+ blood T cells.

People who had autoimmune disease history or systemic immunosuppression were excluded. TCRdb keeps only in-frame clones here, not all; method: immunoSEQ multiplex PCR. The profile shows 80,000 or so clones, around 92% of them singletons. V lost 7 bases to trimming and J lost 7 bases, with 20 bases between them. The V gene's germline CDR1 is MDHEN and CDR2 SYDVKM. The CDR3 is made up of 15 amino acids. Note on this clone: The antigen is not known.

The chain links TRBV28 to TRBJ1-5, with TRBD1 as a possible D gene (6 bases). The receptor was isolated from an adult with an advanced solid tumor such as melanoma, head and neck, liver or kidney cancer. This specimen consisted of CD4+ or CD8+ T cells sorted from blood, obtained in a trial of the OX40 agonist ivuxolimab. The CDR3 sequence: CASMPVQGSRQPQHF. The CDR3, as DNA: TGTGCCAGCATGCCGGTACAGGGCTCTCGGCAGCCCCAGCATTTT. The full variable domain, rest sourced from reference TRBV28 and TRBJ1-5, is DVKVTQSSRYLVKRTGEKVFLECVQDMDHENMFWYRQDPGLGLRLIYFSYDVKMKEKGDIPEGYSVSREKKERFSLILESASTNQTSMYLCASMPVQGSRQPQHFGDGTRLSIL.